This TCR beta chain was identified during a study of cytomegalovirus exposure and HLA in healthy donors (dated by TCRdb to the late 2010s). Some background on the complete study: An earlier analysis of approximately 550 of the donors reported 250 to 300 Gb of sequence data and 117 million unique TCR beta sequences from about 180 million T cells. About 280 gigabases of sequencing data and some 85 million unique TCR sequences were included in an early release covering 500 to 750 HLA-typed donors. Of the 300 to 450 genotyped donors, less than 90% were placed in the genetic ancestry cluster associated with self-reported Caucasian donors. The study aimed to test whether cataloging public T cell receptors could reveal signatures of past pathogen exposure. The study profiled the T cell repertoires of 550 to 700 subjects by immunosequencing and related them to cytomegalovirus serostatus. In addition to the first cohort of around 670 subjects, a separate validation cohort of approximately 130 different subjects was used. To predict cytomegalovirus infection status, the study combined high-throughput TCR immunosequencing, statistical association of individual TCRs with disease status, and machine learning. A later analysis re-analyzed previously published TCR beta repertoires from roughly 630 donors and added high-resolution HLA genotyping to study TCR occurrence patterns. Rather than using new phenotypic data, the later analysis identified candidate immune exposures from TCR beta sequences and from how often those sequences occurred across donors. In an earlier analysis of about 590 of the donors, high-throughput TCR beta sequencing was used to judge whether each TCR beta V gene segment behaved as functional or pseudogenic. Donor age, sex, ethnicity and CMV serostatus were compiled together with the repertoire data. In a later genetic analysis, genome-wide SNP genotypes for about three fifths of the roughly 670 donors were used, and that subset was treated as a discovery cohort. Every discovery cohort repertoire had been produced on one sequencing platform. HLA typing included class I and class II loci at four-digit resolution. The number of typed donors differed by locus: about 620-640 for A, B, C, DRB1 and DQB1; 500 to 550 for DQA1; approximately 610 for DPA1; and around 490 for DPB1. Roughly 5 DR-DQ haplotypes were handled as single units for association and clustering, since linkage in the cohort was strong. Across 300 to 400 genotyped donors of the cohort, an average of roughly 250,000 unique TCR beta nucleotide sequences per donor were sequenced, and 15% to 20% of those sequences were non-productive.

The cohort consisted of 666 healthy bone marrow donors. At the time of sampling, every cohort member was nominally healthy, though immune exposures that went unrecorded were likely present. The donor tested CMV seronegative, placing the donor among the 352 seronegative members of the cohort. A peripheral blood sample was collected from each donor, and TCR beta sequencing was performed on peripheral blood mononuclear cells. The Qiagen DNeasy Blood Extraction Kit was used to extract genomic DNA from the blood cell samples. Summary of the overall study and its limitations: Compared with the roughly 710-donor mean, donors in an Asian-associated ancestry cluster had fewer N-insertions in productive TCRs, according to a later genetic analysis. Linkage disequilibrium might explain the correlated functional status among segregating V segments, but an unknown experimental factor could not be excluded. In an earlier analysis of fewer than 700 of the donors, most TCR beta V segments appeared in productive rearrangements about 90% or about 30% of the time, broadly matching IMGT annotations. While some public TCRs were present in many individuals, most TCR sequences turned up only very rarely across donors. A group of highly shared sequence variants was considered likely to be a technical artifact of the sequencing pipeline. Only TCR beta chains were sequenced in this cohort, and the absence of alpha or paired-chain data limited detectable features. V-gene and J-gene trimming of TCR beta chains was associated with a missense DCLRE1C variant in a later genetic analysis, and the association was replicated in an independent cohort. A later analysis found that HLA-associated TCR beta chains were more clonally expanded and had lower generation probabilities than equally common non-associated chains. Because counts were too low, 15 to 20 rarely observed V segments, including chromosome 9 orphons, were excluded from the earlier analysis of a few hundred of the donors. A further reported finding was that TCR beta sequences accurately predicted the HLA-A and HLA-B alleles for most subjects in the first cohort. The authors suggested that the approach could potentially be generalized to other disease states and immunological phenotypes. According to a later analysis, most CMV-associated TCR beta chains appeared to be HLA-restricted, and the HLA associations seemed to be driven largely by CMV exposure. Assigning TCR associations to individual alleles was difficult when HLA alleles, especially DR and DQ, strongly co-occurred. The classifier was reported to diagnose cytomegalovirus status with high specificity and sensitivity in both the original and validation cohorts. Several of the top co-occurrence clusters appeared to be linked to parvovirus B19, influenza, CMV and Epstein-Barr virus, according to a later analysis. In a later analysis, some 17,000 TCR beta sequences were associated with specific HLA alleles at a false discovery rate of 0.05. Because HLA typing was missing for some donors at each locus, association tests included only the typed subset. Some IMGT-functional V segments, including TRBV6-2 and TRBV6-3, could not be told apart with the 87-base-pair reads, so those segments were excluded. A total of fewer than 200 TCR beta chains were listed by the study as associated with cytomegalovirus. A few of the identified cytomegalovirus-associated TCR beta chains were confirmed in vitro to be specific for cytomegalovirus antigens. In a later analysis, the rate of TCR association differed among HLA loci, with DRB1 alleles having the most associated TCRs and HLA-C alleles having the fewest. For the cohort, immune exposure information was limited to CMV serostatus. Sequencing depth was assumed to be roughly uniform across donors in the presence/absence analyses, though that assumption may not hold.

V lost 3 bases and J lost 1 base; the stretch between them is 12 bases long. There are 15 amino acids in the CDR3, from cysteine to phenylalanine inclusive. Only the CDR3 portion is preserved as DNA: 45 bases, with reading frame beginning at the first base. The germline V gene (reference sequence) provides CDR1 LNHDA and CDR2 SQIVND. The library was generated by the immunoSEQ multiplex PCR assay. A mixture of 60 forward primers for TCR Vbeta segments and 13 reverse primers for TCR Jbeta segments was used in the multiplex PCR. Amplification of the CDR3 region of rearranged TCR beta genes was performed with a multiplex PCR assay on genomic DNA. Amplified TCR beta libraries were sequenced as 87-base-pair reads on the Illumina HiSeq System. Concerning the study's data processing: A later analysis tallied roughly 80 million unique TCR beta chains across the 640 or so repertoires, and approximately 9.9 million of those chains were shared by two or more donors. To remove PCR and sequencing errors, raw reads were error-corrected and collapsed into unique sequences using a nearest-neighbor algorithm that merged closely related sequences. Alignment of CDR3 sequences to IMGT reference sequences was used to assign V, D and J gene segments. Each retained sequence needed at least a six-nucleotide match to both a V gene segment and a J gene segment. A rearrangement counted as productive if the CDR3 had no stop codons and remained in frame with V and J, and every other rearrangement counted as non-productive. CDR3 was defined according to IMGT convention as the region running from the second conserved V-encoded cysteine to the conserved J-encoded phenylalanine. Sequences without an unambiguous match to a single V gene segment were excluded from the earlier analysis of approximately 560 of the donors. An earlier analysis of fewer than 750 of the donors classified V segments as functional when productive rearrangements were above 56.7% and as segregating when the standard deviation between donors was above 5%. To diagnose cytomegalovirus status from the catalog of TCR beta chain sequences, a statistical classification framework was built. A later analysis assigned V and J genes by comparing TCR nucleotide sequences with IMGT/GENE-DB human TR gene sequences. Using the TCRdist pipeline, a later analysis assigned CDR3 sequences along with most-parsimonious VDJ recombination scenarios. A later analysis defined each TCR beta chain by its CDR3 amino acid sequence plus V-gene family, and excluded reads lacking a unique V-gene family. As a way to deal with suspected cross-contamination and a sequencing artifact, a later analysis dropped nearly 600 nucleotide sequences that were highly shared and had low generation probability. In a later analysis, a clonal expansion index for each public chain was calculated from normalized within-repertoire ranks of inferred template counts. In a later analysis, generation probabilities were computed using a VDJ recombination model fitted to out-of-frame rearrangements, and the results were checked against IGoR. In a later analysis, hypergeometric tests were used to score TCR-TCR, TCR-HLA and TCR-CMV co-occurrence, with a repertoire-size bias correction applied to TCR pairs. False discovery rates were estimated in a later analysis by permuting HLA or CMV assignments 20 times. In a later analysis, co-occurring TCRs were grouped with DBSCAN, and TCRdist sequence similarity was added when clustering was performed within HLA-allele-positive subsets. Repertoires with fewer than 30,000 or more than 120,000 public chains were left out of co-occurrence clustering, as were about 5 repertoires with anomalous nucleotide sharing. TCRdb provides this immuneACCESS table in a form limited to in-frame rearrangements. Some clones are lacking; in checked studies, under half of them reflect an unresolved V gene, and why the rest are absent is not known. D and trimming were read from the DNA, whereas the V and J calls and clone size are those reported in that table. The data table for this sample lists 55,000 to 75,000 clones. Jointly, the top ten make up approximately 1.7% of the sample.

Details on this clone: Its antigen has not been determined.

The chain joins TRBV19 to TRBJ1-1, and the D gene may be TRBD1, 6 bases matching. The sequence came from a woman aged 25 to 39 in good health and CMV-seronegative. Sequenced input: PBMCs. The DNA reads TGTGCCAGTAGTATCTTACTACAGGGGAACACTGAAGCTTTCTTT. This yields the protein CASSILLQGNTEAFF.